This T cell receptor (beta chain) was sequenced for a study of OX40 agonist ivuxolimab in advanced cancers. In germline, CDR1 is LNHDA, CDR2 SQIVND (reference sequence). V gave up 3 bases and J gave up 9 bases; unmatched junction bases: 7. This CDR3 has 15 residues. Libraries were prepared by immunoSEQ multiplex PCR; TCRdb keeps only in-frame clonotypes and omits some of them. The data hold more than 30,000 clones, with 70% to 90% observed a single time. The sample here was CD4+ or CD8+ T cells sorted from blood, taken in a trial of the OX40 agonist ivuxolimab. The rearrangement joins TRBV19 to TRBJ1-6, with TRBD1 identical over 8 bases. The TCR originated in an adult with an advanced solid tumor such as melanoma, head and neck, liver or kidney cancer. DNA of the CDR3: TGTGCCAGTAGTATTGCAGGGACAGGTCGTTCACCCCTCCACTTT. It is translated as CASSIAGTGRSPLHF.